Included here is one TCR beta chain sequence, with context. The antigen is unknown. The CDR3 consists of 15 residues. Trimming cost V 0 bases and J 0 bases, with 8 bases left between them. The germline gives CDR1 SNHLY, CDR2 FYNNEI. Here immunoSEQ multiplex PCR was the method, and the copy in TCRdb shows in-frame clones only, minus some. The top ten clones hold over 20% of a sample with about 78,000 clones, 87% of them seen once. These data are taken from a study of T cell responses to AZD1222 COVID-19 vaccine. Study overall: Recipients boosted at about 4 weeks or about 12 weeks are pooled. Study-wide results and limits: Dominant CD4 TCR responses targeted spike regions 160-218 and 743-854.

The sequence derives from an adult in good health. The sample here was peripheral blood, taken on day 0 of AZD1222 vaccination. The V gene is TRBV2, the J gene TRBJ2-5; D perhaps matches TRBD2 (6 bases). CDR3 sequence (DNA): TGTGCCAGCAGTGAAGCTAGGGACTACCAAGAGACCCAGTACTTC. This codes for CASSEARDYQETQYF.